This record concerns one TCR beta chain sequence. The CDR3 sequence is 14 residues long. Germline V lookup: CDR1 SNHLY, CDR2 FYNNEI. With V trimmed by 6 bases and J by 2 bases, 5 bases remained unmatched. In the original workflow: Reference gene primer amplification yielded estimated nucleated cell counts. Some clones are missing from TCRdb's copy, which holds only in-frame ones; the method was immunoSEQ multiplex PCR. V, J and clone size reflect that table, while D and trimming were determined from the DNA. The data show roughly 86,000 clones, around 80% seen once. These data originate in a study of blood T cell repertoires in COVID-19. Overall study: Both acute and convalescent COVID-19 samples were obtained from the United States, Italy and Spain. T cells, B-cell-depleted T cells, or PBMCs supplied cDNA or gDNA.

The V gene is TRBV2, the J gene TRBJ1-2, with 8 bases identical to TRBD1. The sample taken for sequencing was peripheral blood. The receptor was derived from a human donor in a cohort sampled during active COVID-19. Here the CDR3 DNA reads TGTGCCAGCAGGAGGGGACAGGCAAACTATGGCTACACCTTC. Protein: CASRRGQANYGYTF.